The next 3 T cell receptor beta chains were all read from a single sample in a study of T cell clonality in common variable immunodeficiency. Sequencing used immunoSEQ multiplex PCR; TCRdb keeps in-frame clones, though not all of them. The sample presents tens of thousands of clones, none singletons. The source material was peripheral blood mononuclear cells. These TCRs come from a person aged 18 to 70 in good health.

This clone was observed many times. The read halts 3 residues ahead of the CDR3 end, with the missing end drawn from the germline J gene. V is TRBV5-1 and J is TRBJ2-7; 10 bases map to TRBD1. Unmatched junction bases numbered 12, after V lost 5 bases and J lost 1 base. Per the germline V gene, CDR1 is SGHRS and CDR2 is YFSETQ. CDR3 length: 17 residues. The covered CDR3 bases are TGCGCCAGCAGTTCCGGATGGGGACAGGGGAGTTCCTACGAG. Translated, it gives CASSSGWGQGSSYE. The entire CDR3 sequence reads CASSSGWGQGSSYEQYF.

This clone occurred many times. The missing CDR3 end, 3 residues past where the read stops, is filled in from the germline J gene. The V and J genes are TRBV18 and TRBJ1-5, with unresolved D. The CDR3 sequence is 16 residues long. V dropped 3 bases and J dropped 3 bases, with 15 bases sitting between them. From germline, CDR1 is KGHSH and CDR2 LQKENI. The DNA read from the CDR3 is TGTGCCAGCTCACCGAGGGAGCGGACGTTCAATCAGCCC. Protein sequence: CASSPRERTFNQP. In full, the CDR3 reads CASSPRERTFNQPQHF.

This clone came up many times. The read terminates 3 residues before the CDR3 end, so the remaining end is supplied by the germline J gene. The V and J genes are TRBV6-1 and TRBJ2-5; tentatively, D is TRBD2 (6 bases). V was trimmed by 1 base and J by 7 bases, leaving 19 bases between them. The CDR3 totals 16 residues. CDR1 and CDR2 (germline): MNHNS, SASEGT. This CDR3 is CASSEGTTPGVRTQYF. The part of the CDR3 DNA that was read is TGTGCCAGCAGTGAAGGGACTACCCCCGGGGTTAGGACC.